Presented here are 2 T cell receptor beta chains from one specimen sequenced in a study of blood T cell repertoires in COVID-19. TCRdb's copy holds only in-frame clones and misses some; the assay was immunoSEQ multiplex PCR. The sample shows roughly 120,000 clones, just under 90% of them seen only once. Sequenced: peripheral blood. All receptors derive from a woman aged 45-65 years with acute or convalescent COVID-19.

V gene TRBV10-3 combines with J gene TRBJ1-1; TRBD1 is a possible D gene (5 bases). CDR3 length: 14 amino acids. Between the trimmed V and J ends, which lost 4 bases and 5 bases, there was a span of 14 bases. Germline assignment: CDR1 ENHRY and CDR2 SYGVKD. CDR3 in amino acids: CAISVKGRGTEAFF. CDR3 bases: TGTGCCATCAGTGTCAAGGGGCGCGGAACTGAAGCTTTCTTT.

The CDR3 loop reads CASSQVDFGSNQPQHF. The CDR3 nucleotides are TGTGCCAGCAGCCAAGTCGACTTTGGGTCCAATCAGCCCCAGCATTTT. The V gene is TRBV3-1 (or the pseudogene TRBV3-2), the J gene TRBJ1-5; D remains unclear. Germline values: CDR1 LGHDT, CDR2 YNNKEL (reference sequence). V lost 1 base, J lost 3 bases, and 13 bases lay in between. The CDR3 has 16 amino acids.